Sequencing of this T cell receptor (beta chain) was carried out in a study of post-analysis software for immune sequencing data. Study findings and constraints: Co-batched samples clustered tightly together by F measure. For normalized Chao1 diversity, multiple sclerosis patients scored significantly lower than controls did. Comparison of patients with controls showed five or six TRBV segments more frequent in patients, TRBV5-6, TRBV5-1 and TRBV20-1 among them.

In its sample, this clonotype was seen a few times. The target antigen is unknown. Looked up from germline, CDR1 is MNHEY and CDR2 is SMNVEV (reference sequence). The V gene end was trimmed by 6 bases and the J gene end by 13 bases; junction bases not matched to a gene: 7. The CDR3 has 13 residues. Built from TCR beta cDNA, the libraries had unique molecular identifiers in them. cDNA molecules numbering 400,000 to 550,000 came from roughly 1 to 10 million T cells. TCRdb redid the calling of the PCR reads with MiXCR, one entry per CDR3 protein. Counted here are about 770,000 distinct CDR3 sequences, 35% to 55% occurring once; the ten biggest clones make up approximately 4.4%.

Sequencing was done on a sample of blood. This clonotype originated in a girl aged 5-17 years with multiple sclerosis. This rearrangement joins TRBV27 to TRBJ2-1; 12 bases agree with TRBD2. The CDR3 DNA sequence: TGTGCCAGCAGCCCGACGACTAGCGGGAGTCAGTTCTTC. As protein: CASSPTTSGSQFF.